A single sample gave rise to the 18 T cell receptor beta chains below, sequenced in a study of cytomegalovirus exposure and HLA in healthy donors. Primers: 60 Vbeta forward and 13 Jbeta reverse. The table came from immunoSEQ multiplex PCR; TCRdb's copy has only in-frame clones and leaves some out. Counted here are about 170,000 clones, approximately 59% occurring once; the ten biggest clones make up roughly 2.9%. Material for sequencing was PBMCs. The receptor set was obtained from a man in his forties in good health and CMV-seronegative.

The rearrangement links TRBV6-1 to TRBJ1-6; 9 bases map to TRBD1. The CDR3 has 14 residues. J was trimmed by 7 bases and V by 9 bases; bases with no gene match: 7. The germline gives CDR1 MNHNS, CDR2 SASEGT. CDR3 coding DNA: TGTGCCAGTGGACAGGGGCTAAAAAATTCACCCCTCCACTTT. This translates into CASGQGLKNSPLHF.

The genes are TRBV4-2 and TRBJ1-4; D unresolved. The V end was cut by 0 bases, the J end by 8 bases, with 13 bases between. The CDR3 consists of 15 residues. Germline values: CDR1 LGHNA, CDR2 YNFKEQ. CDR3 loop: CASSQDPRPGEKLFF. In nucleotides, the CDR3 is TGTGCCAGCAGCCAAGATCCACGGCCAGGAGAAAAACTGTTTTTT.

The genes are TRBV19 and TRBJ1-3; a weak D match, TRBD1 (6 bases). This CDR3 comprises 14 residues. CDR1 is LNHDA and CDR2 is SQIVND in the germline V gene (reference sequence). CDR3 DNA: TGTCGAACCAGGGGATCTCGGGTGGGAAACACCATATATTTT. This codes for CRTRGSRVGNTIYF.

The DNA of the CDR3 is TGTGCTAGTAGAGGGTTTGGGGTCTGGGAGCAGTACTTC. Translated, it gives CASRGFGVWEQYF. The chain links TRBV25-1 to TRBJ2-7, with D maybe TRBD2 (5 bases). Per the germline V gene, CDR1 is MGHDK and CDR2 is SYGVNS. This CDR3 has 13 amino acids.

The V call is TRBV5-6, the J call TRBJ2-3; D perhaps matches TRBD2 (6 bases). V was shortened by 4 bases and J by 3 bases, with 15 bases between the two germline ends. The V gene's germline CDR1 is SGHDT and CDR2 YYEEEE. This CDR3 is 15 amino acids long. The CDR3 region has the DNA TGTGCCAGCAGCCCCTCGGGGGACGGAACAGATACGCAGTATTTT. It codes for CASSPSGDGTDTQYF.

CDR3 in DNA: TGTGCCAGCAGCCCCGGCTCCTATAATTCACCCCTCCACTTT. Translated, it gives CASSPGSYNSPLHF. J is TRBJ1-6 and V is TRBV6-5; D gene ambiguous. CDR3 length: 14 residues. In germline, CDR1 is MNHEY, CDR2 SVGAGI. Trimming shortened V by 6 bases and J by 0 bases, and 6 bases separated the two germline ends.

The chain employs TRBV5-1 and TRBJ2-4; D possibly corresponds to TRBD2 (5 bases). From germline, CDR1 is SGHRS and CDR2 YFSETQ. The CDR3 is made up of 16 amino acids. Trimming left V 0 bases short and J 5 bases short, with 15 bases between. The CDR3 spells CASSLASQLDQNIQYF. The CDR3 DNA reads TGCGCCAGCAGCTTGGCTAGCCAGTTGGACCAAAACATTCAGTACTTC.

The chain links TRBV4-1 to TRBJ2-3, with D unresolved. V lost 0 bases and J 2 bases, leaving 6 bases between the germline ends. Germline values: CDR1 MGHRA, CDR2 YSYEKL. The CDR3 has 14 residues. CDR3 in DNA: TGCGCCAGCAGCCAAGATTTCTCCACAGATACGCAGTATTTT. Protein product: CASSQDFSTDTQYF.

The chain employs TRBV6-6 and TRBJ1-5, with a tentative D call TRBD1 (6 bases). V was shortened by 7 bases and J by 7 bases, with 14 bases between the two germline ends. The germline V gene has CDR1 MNHNY and CDR2 SVGAGI (reference sequence). This CDR3 has 13 amino acids. The CDR3 protein is CASNAQGFQPQHF. CDR3 DNA sequence: TGTGCCAGCAACGCACAGGGTTTCCAGCCCCAGCATTTT.

The chain has TRBV16 and TRBJ2-7, with 7 positions matching TRBD2. Germline CDR1 is KGHSY and CDR2 is FQNENV. Trimming at V came to 2 bases and at J to 6 bases, leaving 4 bases not matched to a gene. This CDR3 has 13 amino acids. The DNA for the CDR3 is TGTGCCAGCAGCCAAGCGGGGGAACGCGAGCAGTACTTC. It is translated as CASSQAGEREQYF.

V usage is TRBV10-3 and J usage is TRBJ2-2; 7 bases line up with TRBD2. V shed 8 bases and J 7 bases; nucleotides not matched to a gene: 10. The CDR3 is made up of 14 amino acids. CDR1 ENHRY and CDR2 SYGVKD come from the germline V gene. CDR3: CAIGEGGDDGELFF. The CDR3 nucleotides are TGTGCCATCGGGGAGGGCGGTGATGACGGGGAGCTGTTTTTT.

This clone was picked up one time. CDR3 protein: CAISRDGSNEKLFF. In DNA form, the CDR3 reads TGTGCCATCAGTAGGGACGGGAGTAATGAAAAACTGTTTTTT. The gene calls are TRBV10-3 and TRBJ1-4; possible D gene TRBD1, 5 bases. The germline V gene encodes CDR1 ENHRY and CDR2 SYGVKD. V lost 5 bases and J lost 4, with 11 bases in between. The CDR3 has 14 residues.

V is TRBV5-1 and J is TRBJ2-7; 10 nucleotides match TRBD1. Unmatched junction bases numbered 8, after V lost 6 bases and J lost 2 bases. The CDR3 has 15 residues. The germline V gene has CDR1 SGHRS and CDR2 YFSETQ. CDR3 protein: CASTPRTGGAYEQYF. The CDR3 region has the DNA TGCGCCAGCACCCCCCGGACAGGGGGGGCCTACGAGCAGTACTTC.

This sequence joins TRBV11-2 and TRBJ1-2; TRBD1 is a possible D gene (6 bases). The germline V and J ends were trimmed by 9 bases and 4 bases, with 18 bases remaining between them. CDR3 length: 14 residues. CDR1 and CDR2 from the germline V gene are SGHAT and FQNNGV. CDR3 sequence reads: CASTPGGRGYGYTF. In DNA form, the CDR3 reads TGTGCCAGTACGCCAGGCGGCAGGGGCTATGGCTACACCTTC.

V gene TRBV6-4 combines with J gene TRBJ1-2, with D hard to call. CDR1 and CDR2 from the germline V gene are MRHNA and SNTAGT. The CDR3 length is 16 residues. V gave up 4 bases and J gave up 4 bases, with 19 bases separating them. The CDR3 DNA is TGTGCCAGCAGTGCCCTCGGTGGGCAGCCCCCCTATGGCTACACCTTC. This encodes CASSALGGQPPYGYTF.

This rearrangement joins TRBV27 to TRBJ1-5, with 10 nucleotides matching TRBD1. Germline V CDR1 and CDR2: MNHEY, SMNVEV (reference sequence). CDR3 size: 15 residues. Trimming at V came to 5 bases and at J to 7 bases, leaving 8 bases not matched to a gene. CDR3 DNA sequence: TGTGCCAGCAGTCGGACAGGGGGGGACGGGCAGCCCCAGCATTTT. This gives the protein CASSRTGGDGQPQHF.

The CDR3 sequence is CASTYQGGPNSPLHF. Written as DNA, the CDR3 is TGTGCCAGTACCTATCAGGGGGGCCCGAATTCACCCCTCCACTTT. The chain recombines TRBV19 with TRBJ1-6; 7 bases match TRBD1. The germline gives CDR1 LNHDA, CDR2 SQIVND (reference sequence). V lost 7 bases and J lost 7; bases outside the gene matches: 10. This CDR3 has 15 residues.

The chain couples TRBV4-2 to TRBJ2-5, with 9 bases matching TRBD2. After removal of 3 bases from V and 4 bases from J, the junction contained 3 bases not matched to a gene. Germline V lookup: CDR1 LGHNA, CDR2 YNFKEQ. The CDR3 consists of 14 residues. The CDR3 nucleotides read TGTGCCAGCAGCCAGGTTAGCGGGAGAGAGACCCAGTACTTC. It is translated as CASSQVSGRETQYF.